What follows describes a single T cell receptor (beta chain). This clone was recorded a few times. Its antigen is currently not known. Nothing much larger sits one base from this clone, and base qualities are not available. V sheds 5 bases and J sheds 9 bases, leaving 13 bases between their ends. Including the terminal cysteine and phenylalanine, the CDR3 comprises 12 residues. Only the CDR3 part of the read is kept: 36 bases, read in frame from the first base. Based on the germline V gene, the CDR1 and CDR2 sequences are SGHAT and FQNNGV. TCR beta libraries were generated from genomic DNA with the immunoSEQ kit, following the manufacturer's recommendations. Library preparation used a first multiplex PCR with proprietary primers, then a second PCR adding unique barcodes, with bead cleanups after each round. A kit-provided positive control reaction and a negative control reaction were included in every sample batch. The final libraries were assessed on an Agilent 4200 TapeStation D1000 ScreenTape, pooled by volume, and quantified by qPCR. Sequencing ran on an Illumina NextSeq500 with a MidOutput 150-cycle cartridge, using 156 Read1 and 15 Index1 cycles with kit custom primers. The pooled library was loaded at around 1.1 pM, and approximately 18% PhiX control was spiked in. On the study's bioinformatics: Vendor-processed data were analyzed in R, with a clonotype defined as all T cells sharing the same CDR3 nucleotide sequence. For clone abundance analyses, frequencies were normalized to the 10,000 most abundant clones per sample. Before analysis, public T cell clones were removed, and these numbered fewer than six per sample on average. Tumor-enriched and baseline blood-enriched clonotypes were defined by at least a 32-fold difference in abundance between compartments. A beta-binomial differential abundance model was used to identify clonotypes that were expanded or contracted between blood time points. Similarity between tumor and blood repertoires was quantified using the Baroni-Urbani and Buser coefficient, and groups were compared with two-tailed Wilcoxon tests in R. TCRdb took over this immuneACCESS table, retaining in-frame rearrangements with V and J assigned. Such tables are incomplete; in checked studies, under half of the missing clones stem from an unresolved V gene, and the remainder is unexplained. V and J calls and clone size come straight from that table; D and trimming were deduced from the DNA. The sample table shows 140,000 or so clones, and approximately 91% are seen once. The ten largest clones represent around 12% of the sample.

The data are from a study of radiation and T cells in renal cell carcinoma (dated by TCRdb to 2018 to 2021). Context from the whole study: Samples came from a clinical trial, in which primary renal cell carcinomas received 15 Gy stereotactic body radiation therapy followed by nephrectomy 4 weeks later. A total of some 55 samples underwent TCR beta sequencing, made up of approximately 26 tumors and about 27 peripheral blood samples. Across all 50 or so samples, 4 million or so unique CDR3 nucleotide sequences encoding approximately 3,000,000 unique CDR3 amino acid sequences were identified. The paper's findings and limits, for the study overall: Because pretreatment tumor biopsies were not available, the study could not determine whether clonotypes were already present within the tumor at baseline. Effects of radiation dose or scheduling on the TCR repertoire could not be addressed with the single-armed trial design. An increase in top tumor clonotypes in blood was observed from baseline to 2 weeks post-radiation, followed by contraction by 4 weeks, which was taken to suggest transient expansion of tumor-resident clones. Changes in the blood repertoire were not tracked past 4 weeks after treatment.

The sample's time point label is to be understood as: baseline pretreatment blood. Sample treatment or condition, as interpreted from the label and publication: 15 Gy SBRT to primary tumor, nephrectomy 4 weeks later. To follow tumor-enriched clonotypes, serial peripheral blood was collected from radiation-treated patients at baseline and at 2 weeks and 4 weeks after SBRT. Renal cell carcinoma with clear cell pathology was present in all patients. The QIAamp DNA Blood Mini Kit (Qiagen) was used to prepare genomic DNA for TCR sequencing. The analyses included only samples that passed all quality control checks.

The sequencing here drew on blood, taken from a patient whose treatment included radiotherapy and nephrectomy. This clonotype was sampled from a woman between 50 and 59 years old with renal cell carcinoma. The rearranged chain carries TRBV11-2 and TRBJ1-1; the D region possibly corresponds to TRBD1 (6 bases align). The CDR3 protein is CASSLTGTQAFF. The sequenced DNA is TGTGCCAGCAGCCTTACAGGGACGCAAGCTTTCTTT.